A selection of T cell receptor beta chains follows, all from one sample in a study of T cell responses to AZD1222 COVID-19 vaccine. Here immunoSEQ multiplex PCR was the method, and the copy in TCRdb shows in-frame clones only, minus some. The sample lists some 150,000 clones; about 88% were seen once. The sequences come from peripheral blood, collected on day 0 of AZD1222 vaccination. The receptors stem from an adult in good health. Each CDR3 is given with its conserved first and last residue. A D gene is named only where the DNA matches it firmly. Size tells how often a clone was seen (once, few, many) or the class of an expanded clone, and some rows leave it out.

j_call: TRBJ2-3; clone_size: once; d_call: -; v_call: TRBV11-2; cdr3_nt: TGTGCCAGCAGCTTAACCCTTACCGACCCCACAGATACGCAGTATTTT; cdr3_aa: CASSLTLTDPTDTQYF
j_call: TRBJ1-2; clone_size: -; d_call: -; v_call: TRBV12-3/TRBV12-4; cdr3_nt: TGTGCCAGCAGTCCCGGGTTGAACTATGGCTACACCTTC; cdr3_aa: CASSPGLNYGYTF
j_call: TRBJ1-6; clone_size: -; d_call: TRBD1; v_call: TRBV27; cdr3_nt: TGTGCCAGCAGTTCGACAGGGGGGTCACCCCTCCACTTT; cdr3_aa: CASSSTGGSPLHF
j_call: TRBJ2-3; clone_size: -; d_call: -; v_call: TRBV5-1; cdr3_nt: TGCGCCAGCAGCTTAGGGTCTATCACAGATACGCAGTATTTT; cdr3_aa: CASSLGSITDTQYF
j_call: TRBJ2-7; clone_size: -; d_call: -; v_call: TRBV5-5; cdr3_nt: TGTGCCAGCAGCACGGACGGGATCGGCCCCTACGAGCAGTACTTC; cdr3_aa: CASSTDGIGPYEQYF
j_call: TRBJ1-2; clone_size: -; d_call: -; v_call: TRBV7-6; cdr3_nt: TGTGCCAGCAGCTTAGATGAGGGGAACTATGGCTACACCTTC; cdr3_aa: CASSLDEGNYGYTF
j_call: TRBJ2-2; clone_size: -; d_call: TRBD1; v_call: TRBV24-1; cdr3_nt: TGTGCCACCAGTGACCCGAGACAGGGAGACACCGGGGAGCTGTTTTTT; cdr3_aa: CATSDPRQGDTGELFF
j_call: TRBJ1-4; clone_size: -; d_call: TRBD1; v_call: TRBV15; cdr3_nt: TGTGCCACCAGCAGAGAAGGGGCCCGACAGGGGGGGAACTTACTGTTTTTT; cdr3_aa: CATSREGARQGGNLLFF
j_call: TRBJ1-3; clone_size: -; d_call: -; v_call: TRBV6-5; cdr3_nt: TGTGCCAGCATTGGTGGGGGGGTCGGAGGAAACACCATATATTTT; cdr3_aa: CASIGGGVGGNTIYF
j_call: TRBJ1-2; clone_size: -; d_call: -; v_call: TRBV7-9; cdr3_nt: TGTGCCAGCAGCTTAGTACGGACGGGCTACACCTTC; cdr3_aa: CASSLVRTGYTF
j_call: TRBJ2-7; clone_size: once; d_call: -; v_call: TRBV6-5; cdr3_nt: TGTGCCAGCAGTTACGGGGCCGGGAGATCCTACGAGCAGTACTTC; cdr3_aa: CASSYGAGRSYEQYF
j_call: TRBJ2-1; clone_size: -; d_call: -; v_call: TRBV19; cdr3_nt: TGTGCCAGTAGTGTCAGGGACAATGAGCAGTTCTTC; cdr3_aa: CASSVRDNEQFF
j_call: TRBJ1-1; clone_size: -; d_call: -; v_call: TRBV10-2; cdr3_nt: TGCGCCAGCAGTGAGATCACACGGACTGAAGCTTTCTTT; cdr3_aa: CASSEITRTEAFF
j_call: TRBJ2-1; clone_size: -; d_call: -; v_call: TRBV10-3; cdr3_nt: TGTGCCATCAGTGAGTCGGGGGGCTCCTACAATGAGCAGTTCTTC; cdr3_aa: CAISESGGSYNEQFF
j_call: TRBJ1-1; clone_size: -; d_call: -; v_call: TRBV9; cdr3_nt: TGTGCCAGCAGCGTAGGGCCCGGGGGCGGCACTGAAGCTTTCTTT; cdr3_aa: CASSVGPGGGTEAFF
j_call: TRBJ2-7; clone_size: -; d_call: TRBD1; v_call: TRBV12-5; cdr3_nt: TGTGCTAGCAAATCCGGGACAGGGCCCTACGAGCAGTACTTC; cdr3_aa: CASKSGTGPYEQYF
j_call: TRBJ1-2; clone_size: -; d_call: -; v_call: TRBV5-4; cdr3_nt: TGTGCCAGCAGCTTGGCCGACCCCTACCTCGATGGCTACACCTTC; cdr3_aa: CASSLADPYLDGYTF
j_call: TRBJ2-7; clone_size: -; d_call: -; v_call: TRBV7-2; cdr3_nt: TGTGCCAGCAGCCCTCAGGGGTTTGGCGGGGCGGCGCAGTACTTC; cdr3_aa: CASSPQGFGGAAQYF
j_call: TRBJ1-2; clone_size: -; d_call: -; v_call: TRBV3-1/TRBV3-2; cdr3_nt: TGTGCCAGCAGCCCAGAAATATATTTTAACTATGGCTACACCTTC; cdr3_aa: CASSPEIYFNYGYTF
j_call: TRBJ1-5; clone_size: -; d_call: -; v_call: TRBV28; cdr3_nt: TGTGCCAGCAGTTTGGCCCCGGGGCCCCAGCATTTT; cdr3_aa: CASSLAPGPQHF
j_call: TRBJ1-2; clone_size: -; d_call: -; v_call: TRBV10-3; cdr3_nt: TGTGCCATCAGTTTCAACAGGGACTATGGCTACACCTTC; cdr3_aa: CAISFNRDYGYTF
j_call: TRBJ2-7; clone_size: -; d_call: -; v_call: TRBV4-1; cdr3_nt: TGCGCCAGCAGCCAAGTGGCTTCAGGGGCGTTGGGAGAGCAGTACTTC; cdr3_aa: CASSQVASGALGEQYF
j_call: TRBJ1-2; clone_size: -; d_call: -; v_call: TRBV3-1/TRBV3-2; cdr3_nt: TGTGCCAGCAGCCAAGAGGGGCTCAATGGCTACACCTTC; cdr3_aa: CASSQEGLNGYTF
j_call: TRBJ1-3; clone_size: -; d_call: -; v_call: TRBV19; cdr3_nt: TGTGCCAGTATGGGCCACCAGCGAAACACCATATATTTT; cdr3_aa: CASMGHQRNTIYF
j_call: TRBJ1-2; clone_size: -; d_call: -; v_call: TRBV15; cdr3_nt: TGTGCCACCACCCGAGACAGGCATCGCTATGGCTACACCTTC; cdr3_aa: CATTRDRHRYGYTF
j_call: TRBJ1-1; clone_size: -; d_call: -; v_call: TRBV5-6; cdr3_nt: TGTGCCAGCAGCGGATACGGTCAGACGAACACTGAAGCTTTCTTT; cdr3_aa: CASSGYGQTNTEAFF
j_call: TRBJ2-2; clone_size: -; d_call: TRBD1; v_call: TRBV5-1; cdr3_nt: TGCGCCAGCAGCACACAGGGGACCGGGGAGCTGTTTTTT; cdr3_aa: CASSTQGTGELFF
j_call: TRBJ1-2; clone_size: -; d_call: -; v_call: TRBV6-5; cdr3_nt: TGTGCCAGCAGTTCCCCGGAGGGGTCCTGCACCTTC; cdr3_aa: CASSSPEGSCTF
j_call: TRBJ2-7; clone_size: -; d_call: TRBD1; v_call: TRBV18; cdr3_nt: TGTGCCAGCTCACCATCCGGGACAGGGGTTAACGAGCAGTACTTC; cdr3_aa: CASSPSGTGVNEQYF
j_call: TRBJ1-2; clone_size: -; d_call: -; v_call: TRBV12-3/TRBV12-4; cdr3_nt: TGTGCCAGCAGAGCTTCGGGGGGACATGGCTACACCTTC; cdr3_aa: CASRASGGHGYTF
j_call: TRBJ2-7; clone_size: -; d_call: -; v_call: TRBV6-6; cdr3_nt: TGTGCCAGCACCCAGGGAGCTTGGGAGCAGTACTTC; cdr3_aa: CASTQGAWEQYF
j_call: TRBJ1-6; clone_size: -; d_call: TRBD1; v_call: TRBV4-3; cdr3_nt: TGCGCCAGCAGCCAAGATCCGTGGACAGGGTCCTATAATTCACCCCTCCACTTT; cdr3_aa: CASSQDPWTGSYNSPLHF
j_call: TRBJ1-5; clone_size: -; d_call: TRBD1; v_call: TRBV3-1/TRBV3-2; cdr3_nt: TGTGCCAGCAGCCCCTACCAGGGGGGCAATCAGCCCCAGCATTTT; cdr3_aa: CASSPYQGGNQPQHF
j_call: TRBJ2-3; clone_size: -; d_call: TRBD2; v_call: TRBV6-5; cdr3_nt: TGTGCCAGCAGCGCGGGGGGGACACAAACAGATACGCAGTATTTT; cdr3_aa: CASSAGGTQTDTQYF
j_call: TRBJ1-2; clone_size: -; d_call: TRBD1; v_call: TRBV3-1/TRBV3-2; cdr3_nt: TGTGCCAGCAGCCAAAGGGACAGGGCAGGCGGCTACACCTTC; cdr3_aa: CASSQRDRAGGYTF
j_call: TRBJ2-2; clone_size: -; d_call: -; v_call: TRBV21-1; cdr3_nt: TGTGCCAGCAGCAAAGGTCCCCGGAACACCGGGGAGCTGTTTTTT; cdr3_aa: CASSKGPRNTGELFF
j_call: TRBJ1-6; clone_size: -; d_call: -; v_call: TRBV9; cdr3_nt: TGTGCCAGCAGCGTAGTAGGCAATTCACCCCTCCACTTT; cdr3_aa: CASSVVGNSPLHF